These 32 T cell receptor beta chains came from one sample sequenced in a study of blood T cell repertoires in COVID-19. The data were produced by immunoSEQ multiplex PCR, yet TCRdb's version contains in-frame clones alone and is incomplete. The profile covers some 400,000 clones, with approximately 89% appearing a single time and over 9.5% taken by the ten largest. The sequencing sample was made of peripheral blood. The receptors stem from a woman under 40 with COVID-19, enrolled during active disease.

This rearrangement joins TRBV7-9 to TRBJ1-2; tentative D call: TRBD1 (5 bases). The CDR3 is 13 residues long. Trimming took 5 bases from V and 10 from J, leaving 17 bases between them. Germline assignment: CDR1 SEHNR and CDR2 FQNEAQ (reference sequence). The CDR3 spells CASSRSGELDYTF. DNA of the CDR3: TGTGCCAGCAGCAGATCGGGGGAGCTCGACTACACCTTC.

This clone was picked up a small number of times. V gene TRBV6-5 combines with J gene TRBJ1-3; 7 nucleotides agree with TRBD1. The CDR3 consists of 15 residues. With 8 bases clipped from V and 5 bases from J, the junction kept 12 bases outside the gene matches. Per the germline V gene, CDR1 is MNHEY and CDR2 is SVGAGI. The CDR3 loop reads CASRSMTGWRNTIYF. CDR3 in DNA: TGTGCCAGCCGCAGTATGACAGGGTGGAGAAACACCATATATTTT.

The genes are TRBV21-1 and TRBJ1-3. TRBV21-1 is a pseudogene. This CDR3 region has 15 residues. In DNA form, the CDR3 reads TGTGCCAGCGCCAGAGAGGTAAGCTCTGGAAACACCATATATTTT. Translation gives CASAREVSSGNTIYF.

The chain employs TRBV5-1 and TRBJ1-1; unclear D gene. The CDR3 has 13 residues. Trimming removed 1 base at V and 5 bases at J, with 9 bases between. Germline CDR1 and CDR2: SGHRS and YFSETQ. CDR3 nucleotide sequence: TGCGCCAGCAGCTTGCTCGGCGGGACTGAAGCTTTCTTT. Translation gives CASSLLGGTEAFF.

The chain couples TRBV28 to TRBJ1-2; 7 bases line up with TRBD1. The V gene end was trimmed by 2 bases and the J gene end by 4 bases; junction bases not matched to a gene: 7. The germline gives CDR1 MDHEN, CDR2 SYDVKM. The CDR3 consists of 15 residues. The CDR3 sequence: CASSLRQGVSYGYTF. The DNA of the CDR3 is TGTGCCAGCAGTTTAAGACAGGGTGTTTCCTATGGCTACACCTTC.

CDR3 residues: CASRTGVQPQHF. The CDR3 region has the DNA TGTGCCAGCAGGACAGGGGTTCAGCCCCAGCATTTT. This rearrangement joins TRBV7-8 to TRBJ1-5; 8 positions match TRBD1. The J segment lost 6 bases and the V segment lost 6 bases, leaving 1 base of the junction unmatched. Germline lookup yields CDR1 SGHVS and CDR2 FQNEAQ. This CDR3 is 12 amino acids long. Full variable domain (remainder filled in from reference TRBV7-8 and TRBJ1-5): GAGVSQSPRYKVAKRGQDVALRCDPISGHVSLFWYQQALGQGPEFLTYFQNEAQLDKSGLPSDRFFAERPEGSVSTLKIQRTQQEDSAVYLCASRTGVQPQHFGDGTRLSIL.

This rearrangement joins TRBV28 to TRBJ2-7, with TRBD2 as a possible D gene (5 bases). The germline V gene has CDR1 MDHEN and CDR2 SYDVKM. This CDR3 is 14 amino acids long. Trimming took 4 bases from V and 3 from J, leaving 13 bases between them. The CDR3 DNA reads as TGTGCCAGCAGTTCTACCTCGGGGAACTACGAGCAGTACTTC. Encoded protein: CASSSTSGNYEQYF.

The gene calls are TRBV5-1 and TRBJ2-7, with 9 bases identical to TRBD1. Germline CDR1 and CDR2: SGHRS and YFSETQ. CDR3 length equals 16 residues. Trimming cost V 2 bases and J 6 bases; bases outside gene matches: 12. This chain's CDR3 is CASSFEPGQGSPEQYF. CDR3 bases: TGCGCCAGCAGCTTTGAACCGGGACAGGGTTCTCCCGAGCAGTACTTC.

This chain uses TRBV7-2 with TRBJ1-1; the D is unclear. V lost 1 base and J lost 7, with 10 bases in between. Germline V gene sequence: CDR1 SGHTA, CDR2 FQGNSA. The CDR3 has 13 residues. In DNA, the CDR3 is TGTGCCAGCAGCTTAGGAGAGGGAAATGAAGCTTTCTTT. Its translation: CASSLGEGNEAFF.

This chain joins TRBV2 and TRBJ1-3; D not resolved. Per germline, CDR1 SNHLY and CDR2 FYNNEI. Trimming stripped 4 bases from V and 1 base from J, with 8 bases between. This CDR3 comprises 14 residues. For the CDR3, the DNA is TGTGCCAGCAGTGGAACGCGATCTGGAAACACCATATATTTT. It codes for CASSGTRSGNTIYF.

The rearrangement uses TRBV2 and TRBJ1-2; TRBD1 matches at 7 bases. J lost 7 bases, V lost 6 bases, and 8 bases had no gene match. Germline CDR1 and CDR2: SNHLY and FYNNEI. The CDR3 covers 13 residues. CDR3 residues: CASSQGGRLGYTF. For the CDR3, the DNA is TGTGCCAGCAGCCAGGGGGGCAGGCTTGGCTACACCTTC.

Details on this clone: At one boundary the junction diverges from the germline segment, which might be a read error. This chain uses TRBV7-7 with TRBJ2-1; 12 nucleotides match TRBD2. Per germline, CDR1 SSHAT and CDR2 FNYEAQ (reference sequence). The CDR3 length is 15 residues. CDR3 residues: CASSPGTSGLNEQFF. Here the CDR3 DNA reads TGTGCTAGCAGCCCCGGGACTAGCGGGTTGAATGAGCAGTTCTTC.

The rearrangement joins TRBV28 to TRBJ1-2, with D possibly TRBD1 on 5 matching bases. The V end lost 5 bases, the J end lost 2 bases, and 6 bases lay between the germline ends. Germline CDR1 is MDHEN and CDR2 is SYDVKM. CDR3 length: 12 residues. The CDR3 nucleotides read TGTGCCAGCAGTGCAGGGAACTATGGCTACACCTTC. Its protein product is CASSAGNYGYTF.

The CDR3 DNA reads TGTGCCAGCAGCCAGGCCCTCACCGGGGAGCTGTTTTTT. Amino acid sequence: CASSQALTGELFF. The rearrangement uses TRBV11-2 and TRBJ2-2, with D unclear. The CDR3 is 13 amino acids. The V gene lost 5 bases and the J gene lost 4 bases, with 8 bases spanning the gap. CDR1 and CDR2 from the germline V gene are SGHAT and FQNNGV.

This chain links TRBV9 with TRBJ2-7, with a tentative D call TRBD1 (6 bases). Trimming cost V 4 bases and J 0 bases, with 17 bases left between them. CDR1 is SGDLS and CDR2 is YYNGEE in the germline V gene. There are 16 residues in the CDR3. Here the CDR3 DNA reads TGTGCCAGCAGCACCAGGGACACTTCCTTCTCCTACGAGCAGTACTTC. This sequence encodes CASSTRDTSFSYEQYF.

The rearrangement uses TRBV9 and TRBJ2-7; no definite D call. With 0 bases removed from V and 2 bases from J, the gap between germline ends came to 12 bases. Germline CDR1 SGDLS, CDR2 YYNGEE. The CDR3 runs to 15 residues. CDR3 in DNA: TGTGCCAGCAGCGTAGGAGGTCTTGGTACCTACGAGCAGTACTTC. It codes for CASSVGGLGTYEQYF.

CDR3 loop: CATSEGGAYGYTF. CDR3 in DNA: TGTGCCACCAGTGAGGGAGGAGCCTATGGCTACACCTTC. The chain has TRBV24-1 and TRBJ1-2; D remains ambiguous. V lost 4 bases and J 4 bases, leaving 9 bases between the germline ends. Germline loops: CDR1 KGHDR, CDR2 SFDVKD. The CDR3 covers 13 residues.

The rearrangement joins TRBV2 to TRBJ2-1; 9 bases are shared with TRBD2. Germline CDR1 reads SNHLY; CDR2 reads FYNNEI. The CDR3 is 15 amino acids. V was pared by 1 base and J by 5 bases, with 3 bases of the junction left unmatched. The CDR3 DNA is TGTGCCAGCAGTGAAGGTAGCGGGAGCAACAATGAGCAGTTCTTC. This translates into CASSEGSGSNNEQFF.

V usage is TRBV7-2 and J usage is TRBJ2-7; 9 bases fit TRBD2. This CDR3 spans 13 amino acids. Losses at the gene ends were 6 bases for V and 7 bases for J; bases not matched to a gene: 7. Germline V CDR1 and CDR2: SGHTA, FQGNSA. The CDR3 bases are TGTGCCAGCAGGGGGGCTAGCGGGGTAGAGCAGTACTTC. Translated: CASRGASGVEQYF.

This clone was counted once. The chain is built from TRBV7-9 and TRBJ2-2; D is ambiguous. V was cut by 5 bases and J by 3 bases, with 10 bases left in between. This CDR3 has 14 amino acids. Germline CDR1 reads SEHNR; CDR2 reads FQNEAQ (reference sequence). As DNA, the CDR3 is TGTGCCAGCAGCCCCGACACATACACCGGGGAGCTGTTTTTT. Residues: CASSPDTYTGELFF.

The chain employs TRBV5-6 and TRBJ1-6; 10 bases agree with TRBD1. This CDR3 spans 14 amino acids. The germline gives CDR1 SGHDT, CDR2 YYEEEE. Germline trimming cut 4 bases from V and 8 bases from J; bases unmatched to any gene: 3. This chain's CDR3 is CASSRGQGYSPLHF. CDR3 in DNA: TGTGCCAGCAGCCGGGGACAGGGGTATTCACCCCTCCACTTT.

V is TRBV27 and J is TRBJ2-3; 14 positions match TRBD2. V lost 6 bases and J lost 6; bases outside the gene matches: 2. Germline CDR1 reads MNHEY; CDR2 reads SMNVEV (reference sequence). The CDR3 length is 14 residues. Written as DNA, the CDR3 is TGTGCCAGCAGCCGGACTAGCGGGAGGGATACGCAGTATTTT. This translates into CASSRTSGRDTQYF.

This chain uses TRBV25-1 with TRBJ1-5, with a weak D call TRBD1 (6 bases). Deletions cut 3 bases from V and 3 bases from J, with 12 bases between. This CDR3 spans 15 amino acids. Germline CDR1 and CDR2: MGHDK and SYGVNS. CDR3 in amino acids: CASSESGQFNQPQHF. DNA for the CDR3: TGTGCCAGCAGTGAGTCTGGACAGTTCAATCAGCCCCAGCATTTT. Complete variable domain (other parts from reference TRBV25-1 and TRBJ1-5): EADIYQTPRYLVIGTGKKITLECSQTMGHDKMYWYQQDPGMELHLIHYSYGVNSTEKGDLSSESTVSRIRTEHFPLTLESARPSHTSQYLCASSESGQFNQPQHFGDGTRLSIL.

V usage is TRBV12-3 or TRBV12-4 and J usage is TRBJ2-1; 7 nucleotides match TRBD2. Losses at the gene ends were 8 bases for V and 9 bases for J; bases not matched to a gene: 7. The CDR3 has 12 amino acids. The CDR3 reads CASSGTTSEQFF. In nucleotides, the CDR3 is TGTGCCAGCTCCGGGACTACAAGTGAGCAGTTCTTC.

The chain employs TRBV24-1 and TRBJ2-3, with TRBD2 identical over 12 bases. J gave up 9 bases and V 7 bases, and 7 bases lay outside the gene matches. This CDR3 comprises 14 residues. Germline V CDR1 and CDR2: KGHDR, SFDVKD. The CDR3 bases are TGTGCCACCAGCCCGGGACTAGCGGGCCCCACGCAGTATTTT. Protein product: CATSPGLAGPTQYF.

The V call is TRBV7-8, the J call TRBJ1-3; D is unclear. The germline V gene has CDR1 SGHVS and CDR2 FQNEAQ. Trimming cost V 5 bases and J 3 bases, with 20 bases left between them. The CDR3 covers 17 residues. CDR3 sequence: CASSKKPGLYYGNTIYF. The CDR3 coding sequence is TGTGCCAGCAGCAAAAAACCGGGATTATACTATGGAAACACCATATATTTT.

This chain joins TRBV1 and TRBJ2-1; the table's D call of TRBD2 was not tested on the DNA. TRBV1 counts as a pseudogene. The CDR3 length is 15 residues. The CDR3 spells CTSSQVTRCSDEQFF. For the CDR3, the DNA is TGCACCAGCAGCCAGGTGACTAGATGCAGCGATGAGCAGTTCTTC.

The V and J genes are TRBV20-1 and TRBJ2-3; D possibly corresponds to TRBD1 (6 bases). The CDR3 totals 14 residues. V was cut by 3 bases and J by 8 bases, with 18 bases left in between. The germline V gene encodes CDR1 DFQATT and CDR2 SNEGSKA (reference sequence). CDR3 bases: TGCAGTGCTAGTTCAACAGGGTATTTTGGTACGCAGTATTTT. Translating gives CSASSTGYFGTQYF.

V is TRBV28 and J is TRBJ1-4; 10 nucleotides match TRBD1. V was clipped by 1 base and J by 6 bases; unmatched bases: 5. CDR3 length equals 16 residues. Germline CDR1 and CDR2: MDHEN and SYDVKM. The CDR3 DNA follows: TGTGCCAGCAGTTTATCCTCGACAGGGGGCCATGAAAAACTGTTTTTT. This sequence encodes CASSLSSTGGHEKLFF.

The V and J genes are TRBV5-1 and TRBJ2-7, with TRBD1 matching 9 bases. From germline, CDR1 is SGHRS and CDR2 YFSETQ. This CDR3 comprises 15 residues. The junction had 6 bases not matched to a gene; V was cut back by 0 bases and J by 5 bases. The chain's CDR3 is CASSLGPGQGDEQYF. The CDR3 DNA follows: TGCGCCAGCAGCTTGGGGCCGGGACAGGGAGACGAGCAGTACTTC.

A remark on this clone: Other DNA sequences from this sample encode an identical CDR3 as well. The rearrangement joins TRBV28 to TRBJ2-1; TRBD2 matches 10 bases. The CDR3 loop spans 16 amino acids. CDR1 and CDR2 (germline): MDHEN, SYDVKM. Losses at the gene ends were 5 bases for V and 4 bases for J; bases not matched to a gene: 8. The chain's CDR3 is CASSPMGAGGYNEQFF. Here the CDR3 DNA reads TGTGCCAGCAGTCCAATGGGAGCGGGAGGGTACAATGAGCAGTTCTTC.

The chain recombines TRBV7-2 with TRBJ1-4, with D perhaps TRBD1 (6 bases). The CDR3 runs 13 residues. In germline, CDR1 is SGHTA, CDR2 FQGNSA. V lost 3 bases to trimming and J lost 8 bases, with 10 bases between them. Here the CDR3 DNA reads TGTGCCAGCAGCTTCCTCAGGGGCGAAAAACTGTTTTTT. Amino acid sequence: CASSFLRGEKLFF.